The next 31 T cell receptor beta chains were all read from a single sample in a study of vaccination and CD4 T cells after COVID-19. The Oncomine TCR Beta short-read assay was what sequenced the DNA obtained from cultured CD4+ T cells. One entry per CDR3 protein results from TCRdb running MiXCR on the PCR reads. This sample yields 3,200 or so distinct CDR3 sequences, of which under 80% are seen a single time; more than 20% belongs to the top ten. No antigens are known for them. The treatment: roughly 10-day PBMC culture with coronavirus spike peptide pools or control peptides (ViraFEST assay). The source material was CD4+ T cells from blood, cultured in vitro. These receptors came from a human donor who had recovered from COVID-19.

The rearrangement uses TRBV7-2 and TRBJ1-6; possibly TRBD1 for D (6 bases). V was shortened by 3 bases and J by 10 bases, with 10 bases between the two germline ends. Germline V gene sequence: CDR1 SGHTA, CDR2 FQGNSA. The CDR3 sequence is 13 residues long. Here the CDR3 DNA reads TGTGCCAGCAGCTTCCACAGGGACTCACCCCTCCACTTT. As protein: CASSFHRDSPLHF.

The chain has TRBV6-1 and TRBJ1-3; the D is unclear. The CDR3 contains 15 residues. Germline lookup yields CDR1 MNHNS and CDR2 SASEGT. V lost 5 bases to trimming and J lost 5 bases, with 16 bases between them. This chain's CDR3 is CASSPRDIPRNTIYF. CDR3 nucleotide sequence: TGTGCCAGCAGTCCTCGAGACATCCCCAGAAACACCATATATTTT.

The V call is TRBV20-1, the J call TRBJ1-2, with D possibly matching TRBD1 (5 bases). The CDR3 length is 12 residues. The V and J ends lost 5 bases and 3 bases respectively, with 10 bases between them. The germline V gene encodes CDR1 DFQATT and CDR2 SNEGSKA (reference sequence). CDR3 nucleotides: TGCAGTGCTGTCAAAGGGGACTATGGCTACACCTTC. Translated: CSAVKGDYGYTF.

The gene calls are TRBV6-1 and TRBJ1-2, with 10 bases matching TRBD1. V dropped 6 bases and J dropped 4; count of bases not matched to a gene: 5. The CDR3 totals 14 residues. Germline CDR1 is MNHNS and CDR2 is SASEGT. The CDR3 spells CASSLTGGPYGYTF. DNA of the CDR3: TGTGCCAGCAGCCTGACAGGGGGCCCCTATGGCTACACCTTC.

The V and J genes are TRBV20-1 and TRBJ2-2; a possible D gene is TRBD2 (6 bases). The germline gives CDR1 DFQATT, CDR2 SNEGSKA (reference sequence). The CDR3 contains 13 residues. This CDR3 is CVPTRQGIGELFF. CDR3 nucleotide sequence: TGCGTTCCGACTAGGCAGGGAATCGGGGAGCTGTTTTTT.

This clonotype came up once. J is TRBJ2-1 and V is TRBV20-1; a weak D match, TRBD1 (6 bases). The germline V gene has CDR1 DFQATT and CDR2 SNEGSKA (reference sequence). The V end was cut by 0 bases, the J end by 5 bases, with 8 bases between. The CDR3 length is 13 residues. The chain's CDR3 is CSARDEGDNEQFF. As DNA, the CDR3 is TGCAGTGCTAGAGATGAGGGGGACAATGAGCAGTTCTTC.

This clonotype was picked up one time. V gene TRBV20-1 combines with J gene TRBJ2-4; D possibly uses TRBD1 or TRBD2 (6 bases each). The CDR3 is made up of 16 amino acids. V dropped 5 bases and J dropped 7 bases, with 24 bases sitting between them. Per the germline V gene, CDR1 is DFQATT and CDR2 is SNEGSKA (reference sequence). Here the CDR3 reads CSAGSGSGAPSNIQYF. The CDR3 nucleotides are TGCAGTGCTGGGTCGGGCTCGGGGGCGCCTTCGAACATTCAGTACTTC.

V usage is TRBV20-1 and J usage is TRBJ1-1; D is undetermined. V gave up 5 bases and J gave up 1 base, with 14 bases separating them. Germline CDR1 is DFQATT and CDR2 is SNEGSKA (reference sequence). The CDR3 consists of 14 residues. Here the CDR3 reads CSAPPLLGNTEAFF. CDR3 nucleotide sequence: TGCAGTGCTCCACCATTGCTCGGGAACACTGAAGCTTTCTTT.

By share, this clonotype counts as medium-sized. V and J are TRBV20-1 and TRBJ2-3; D remains unclear. CDR1 DFQATT and CDR2 SNEGSKA come from the germline V gene (reference sequence). The CDR3 extends over 16 amino acids. V shed 3 bases and J shed 2 bases, with 18 bases lying between them. CDR3 coding DNA: TGCAGTGCTAGCGCTTCCCACTTCGGCCTCACAGATACGCAGTATTTT. Protein product: CSASASHFGLTDTQYF.

V gene TRBV15 combines with J gene TRBJ1-1; 10 nucleotides match TRBD1. The V gene's germline CDR1 is LNHNV and CDR2 YYDKDF (reference sequence). This CDR3 spans 17 amino acids. V shed 5 bases and J 7 bases; nucleotides not matched to a gene: 16. The chain's CDR3 is CATSGRPGTGAGGEAFF. The DNA for the CDR3 is TGTGCCACCAGCGGACGTCCCGGGACAGGGGCGGGGGGTGAAGCTTTCTTT.

The J gene is TRBJ1-5, the V gene TRBV7-9; possible D gene TRBD1, 6 bases. V lost 3 bases and J 5 bases, leaving 11 bases between the germline ends. Germline assignment: CDR1 SEHNR and CDR2 FQNEAQ (reference sequence). The CDR3 sequence is 14 residues long. CDR3 sequence (DNA): TGTGCCAGCAGCTTGGGTCAGGGGCATCAGCCCCAGCATTTT. This sequence encodes CASSLGQGHQPQHF.

The chain combines TRBV6-1 with TRBJ1-1; D ambiguous. Per the germline V gene, CDR1 is MNHNS and CDR2 is SASEGT. This CDR3 comprises 15 residues. V dropped 6 bases and J dropped 4 bases, with 18 bases sitting between them. CDR3 sequence (DNA): TGTGCCAGCAGAGCGGCAGGAACTGGAACCACTGAAGCTTTCTTT. It codes for CASRAAGTGTTEAFF.

This rearrangement joins TRBV20-1 to TRBJ1-2; 9 nucleotides align to TRBD1. The germline V gene encodes CDR1 DFQATT and CDR2 SNEGSKA (reference sequence). The CDR3 extends over 12 amino acids. The CDR3 DNA reads as TGCACCTGGGACAGGGTATCTTATGGCTACACCTTC. It codes for CTWDRVSYGYTF.

The V and J genes are TRBV20-1 and TRBJ1-2; possibly TRBD1 for D (6 bases). Per the germline V gene, CDR1 is DFQATT and CDR2 is SNEGSKA (reference sequence). Trimming took 4 bases from V and 8 from J, leaving 11 bases between them. The CDR3 consists of 11 residues. CDR3 region: CSANYRDGYTF. CDR3 DNA sequence: TGCAGTGCTAACTACAGGGACGGCTACACCTTC.

The chain combines TRBV7-9 with TRBJ1-6, with 7 bases identical to TRBD1. CDR3 length: 16 amino acids. Losses at the gene ends were 3 bases for V and 10 bases for J; bases not matched to a gene: 12. Germline CDR1 and CDR2: SEHNR and FQNEAQ (reference sequence). The chain's CDR3 is CASSLAPGQVRSPLHF. The CDR3 DNA reads as TGTGCCAGCAGCTTGGCCCCCGGACAGGTCAGGTCACCCCTCCACTTT.

The chain employs TRBV15 and TRBJ2-3; TRBD1 aligns across 9 bases. Germline loops: CDR1 LNHNV, CDR2 YYDKDF (reference sequence). The V gene end was trimmed by 6 bases and the J gene end by 1 base; junction bases not matched to a gene: 5. The CDR3 runs 15 residues. This CDR3 reads CATRDRGIGTDTQYF. The CDR3 DNA reads TGTGCCACCAGAGACAGGGGGATCGGCACAGATACGCAGTATTTT.

V gene TRBV7-3 combines with J gene TRBJ2-1; 9 bases match TRBD2. In germline, CDR1 is SGHTA, CDR2 FQGTGA. The CDR3 has 16 residues. Losses at the gene ends were 2 bases for V and 8 bases for J; bases not matched to a gene: 10. For the CDR3, the DNA is TGTGCCAGCAGCTTAGCGGGGGGGCCGGGTTCATATGAGCAGTTCTTC. Protein: CASSLAGGPGSYEQFF.

By sample fraction, this clonotype is large. The CDR3, as DNA: TGTGCCATCAGTGAGTATGGGGTGAACACTGAAGCTTTCTTT. It translates to CAISEYGVNTEAFF. V and J are TRBV10-3 and TRBJ1-1; the D is unclear. The CDR3 runs 14 residues. V was clipped by 1 base and J by 0 bases, with 6 bases between them. CDR1 is ENHRY and CDR2 is SYGVKD in the germline V gene.

The gene calls are TRBV29-1 and TRBJ2-3, with 13 bases that match TRBD2. Trimming took 4 bases from V and 11 from J; bases not matched to a gene: 6. Per the germline V gene, CDR1 is SQVTM and CDR2 is ANQGSEA. The CDR3 is 13 amino acids. The CDR3 DNA is TGCAGCGTTGGGGGACTAGCGGGGCTAGGGCAGTATTTT. Translation: CSVGGLAGLGQYF.

The gene calls are TRBV7-2 and TRBJ1-1; D unresolved. This CDR3 has 15 amino acids. The germline V gene encodes CDR1 SGHTA and CDR2 FQGNSA. Trimming took off 5 bases at V and 5 bases at J, with 18 bases between the two ends. In nucleotides, the CDR3 is TGTGCCAGCAGCCTAGAGTGGCCGAGGCGAACTGAAGCTTTCTTT. Its protein product is CASSLEWPRRTEAFF. The variable domain in full, completed from reference TRBV7-2 and TRBJ1-1, reads GAGVSQSPSNKVTEKGKDVELRCDPISGHTALYWYRQSLGQGLEFLIYFQGNSAPDKSGLPSDRFSAERTGGSVSTLTIQRTQQEDSAVYLCASSLEWPRRTEAFFGQGTRLTVV.

The chain is built from TRBV19 and TRBJ1-5, with D maybe TRBD1 (6 bases). The ends were cut back, 5 bases at V and 0 bases at J, with 14 bases in the middle. Germline V gene lookup returns CDR1 LNHDA and CDR2 SQIVND (reference sequence). The CDR3 is 16 amino acids. DNA for the CDR3: TGTGCCAGTAGTGGCCCGGACAGCCTTAGCAATCAGCCCCAGCATTTT. It specifies CASSGPDSLSNQPQHF.

The chain uses TRBV27 and TRBJ1-2; possibly TRBD1 for D (6 bases). Germline V CDR1 and CDR2: MNHEY, SMNVEV (reference sequence). V was pared by 6 bases and J by 4 bases, with 12 bases between. This CDR3 region has 13 residues. CDR3 nucleotide sequence: TGTGCCAGCAGAGCAGGACAGCGCTATGGCTACACCTTC. This sequence encodes CASRAGQRYGYTF.

This clonotype was observed once. The rearrangement uses TRBV6-1 and TRBJ1-6; the match to TRBD1 covers 8 bases. The CDR3 sequence is 15 residues long. Losses at the gene ends were 6 bases for V and 5 bases for J; bases not matched to a gene: 6. Germline V CDR1 and CDR2: MNHNS, SASEGT. The CDR3 DNA reads as TGTGCCAGCAGCCACAGGGGGGGAGATAATTCACCCCTCCACTTT. Protein product: CASSHRGGDNSPLHF.

This clonotype was found a few times. This chain uses TRBV20-1 with TRBJ1-3, with D perhaps TRBD1 (5 bases). The germline gives CDR1 DFQATT, CDR2 SNEGSKA (reference sequence). The CDR3 is 14 amino acids. The V end lost 2 bases, the J end lost 0 bases, and 8 bases lay between the germline ends. The DNA for the CDR3 is TGCAGTGCTAGACATAGGGGCTCTGGAAACACCATATATTTT. Amino acid sequence: CSARHRGSGNTIYF.

The V call is TRBV27, the J call TRBJ1-2; 7 positions agree with TRBD1. CDR1 is MNHEY and CDR2 is SMNVEV in the germline V gene (reference sequence). The CDR3 is 13 amino acids. Trimming at V came to 5 bases and at J to 4 bases, leaving 4 bases not matched to a gene. The CDR3 DNA reads TGTGCCAGCAGTACCCGACAGGGCTATGGCTACACCTTC. This gives the protein CASSTRQGYGYTF.

V and J are TRBV7-3 and TRBJ2-1, with 13 positions matching TRBD2. The germline gives CDR1 SGHTA, CDR2 FQGTGA. This CDR3 comprises 15 residues. The ends lost 4 bases at V and 7 bases at J; junction bases unmatched: 4. DNA of the CDR3: TGTGCCAGCAGCTCGCGGGGACTAGCGGGGAATGAGCAGTTCTTC. Amino acid sequence: CASSSRGLAGNEQFF. Together with reference TRBV7-3 and TRBJ2-1, the CDR3 gives the full variable domain: GAGVSQTPSNKVTEKGKYVELRCDPISGHTALYWYRQSLGQGPEFLIYFQGTGAADDSGLPNDRFFAVRPEGSVSTLKIQRTERGDSAVYLCASSSRGLAGNEQFFGPGTRLTVL.

The genes are TRBV18 and TRBJ1-6; possibly TRBD1 for D (5 bases). Germline assignment: CDR1 KGHSH and CDR2 LQKENI. CDR3 length: 15 residues. The ends were cut back, 0 bases at V and 7 bases at J, with 10 bases in the middle. CDR3 sequence: CASSPPGPSNSPLHF. For the CDR3, the DNA is TGTGCCAGCTCACCACCGGGGCCGTCCAATTCACCCCTCCACTTT. Complete variable domain (other parts from reference TRBV18 and TRBJ1-6): NAGVMQNPRHLVRRRGQEARLRCSPMKGHSHVYWYRQLPEEGLKFMVYLQKENIIDESGMPKERFSAEFPKEGPSILRIQQVVRGDSAAYFCASSPPGPSNSPLHFGNGTRLTVT.

This clonotype is hyperexpanded. This chain connects TRBV6-1 to TRBJ1-5, with D unresolved. There are 13 residues in the CDR3. Looked up from germline, CDR1 is MNHNS and CDR2 is SASEGT. V lost 3 bases to trimming and J lost 13 bases, with 16 bases between them. In nucleotides, the CDR3 is TGTGCCAGCAGTGAGGGATCTCACAGCACTCAGCATTTT. Translation: CASSEGSHSTQHF.

The V gene is TRBV7-9, the J gene TRBJ1-2; D remains unclear. V was cut by 5 bases and J by 3 bases, with 7 bases left in between. Germline V gene lookup returns CDR1 SEHNR and CDR2 FQNEAQ (reference sequence). The CDR3 extends over 12 amino acids. CDR3 region: CASSETDYGYTF. CDR3 nucleotide sequence: TGTGCCAGCAGCGAGACGGACTATGGCTACACCTTC.

The chain uses TRBV7-9 and TRBJ2-7; either TRBD1 or TRBD2 may supply D (5 bases each). Trimming removed 6 bases at V and 5 bases at J, with 23 bases between. In germline, CDR1 is SEHNR, CDR2 FQNEAQ (reference sequence). This CDR3 has 16 residues. The CDR3 reads CASSSYGAASADEQYF. CDR3 nucleotides: TGTGCCAGCAGTTCCTACGGGGCCGCCTCGGCCGACGAGCAGTACTTC.

Regarding this clonotype: The junction shows a germline mismatch at one end, possibly a read error. The V and J genes are TRBV20-1 and TRBJ1-2; D gene uncertain. CDR1 and CDR2 (germline): DFQATT, SNEGSKA (reference sequence). CDR3 length: 13 residues. In DNA, the CDR3 is TGCAGTGCCAGAGACCCTCACAAGGATGGCTACACCTTC. This codes for CSARDPHKDGYTF.